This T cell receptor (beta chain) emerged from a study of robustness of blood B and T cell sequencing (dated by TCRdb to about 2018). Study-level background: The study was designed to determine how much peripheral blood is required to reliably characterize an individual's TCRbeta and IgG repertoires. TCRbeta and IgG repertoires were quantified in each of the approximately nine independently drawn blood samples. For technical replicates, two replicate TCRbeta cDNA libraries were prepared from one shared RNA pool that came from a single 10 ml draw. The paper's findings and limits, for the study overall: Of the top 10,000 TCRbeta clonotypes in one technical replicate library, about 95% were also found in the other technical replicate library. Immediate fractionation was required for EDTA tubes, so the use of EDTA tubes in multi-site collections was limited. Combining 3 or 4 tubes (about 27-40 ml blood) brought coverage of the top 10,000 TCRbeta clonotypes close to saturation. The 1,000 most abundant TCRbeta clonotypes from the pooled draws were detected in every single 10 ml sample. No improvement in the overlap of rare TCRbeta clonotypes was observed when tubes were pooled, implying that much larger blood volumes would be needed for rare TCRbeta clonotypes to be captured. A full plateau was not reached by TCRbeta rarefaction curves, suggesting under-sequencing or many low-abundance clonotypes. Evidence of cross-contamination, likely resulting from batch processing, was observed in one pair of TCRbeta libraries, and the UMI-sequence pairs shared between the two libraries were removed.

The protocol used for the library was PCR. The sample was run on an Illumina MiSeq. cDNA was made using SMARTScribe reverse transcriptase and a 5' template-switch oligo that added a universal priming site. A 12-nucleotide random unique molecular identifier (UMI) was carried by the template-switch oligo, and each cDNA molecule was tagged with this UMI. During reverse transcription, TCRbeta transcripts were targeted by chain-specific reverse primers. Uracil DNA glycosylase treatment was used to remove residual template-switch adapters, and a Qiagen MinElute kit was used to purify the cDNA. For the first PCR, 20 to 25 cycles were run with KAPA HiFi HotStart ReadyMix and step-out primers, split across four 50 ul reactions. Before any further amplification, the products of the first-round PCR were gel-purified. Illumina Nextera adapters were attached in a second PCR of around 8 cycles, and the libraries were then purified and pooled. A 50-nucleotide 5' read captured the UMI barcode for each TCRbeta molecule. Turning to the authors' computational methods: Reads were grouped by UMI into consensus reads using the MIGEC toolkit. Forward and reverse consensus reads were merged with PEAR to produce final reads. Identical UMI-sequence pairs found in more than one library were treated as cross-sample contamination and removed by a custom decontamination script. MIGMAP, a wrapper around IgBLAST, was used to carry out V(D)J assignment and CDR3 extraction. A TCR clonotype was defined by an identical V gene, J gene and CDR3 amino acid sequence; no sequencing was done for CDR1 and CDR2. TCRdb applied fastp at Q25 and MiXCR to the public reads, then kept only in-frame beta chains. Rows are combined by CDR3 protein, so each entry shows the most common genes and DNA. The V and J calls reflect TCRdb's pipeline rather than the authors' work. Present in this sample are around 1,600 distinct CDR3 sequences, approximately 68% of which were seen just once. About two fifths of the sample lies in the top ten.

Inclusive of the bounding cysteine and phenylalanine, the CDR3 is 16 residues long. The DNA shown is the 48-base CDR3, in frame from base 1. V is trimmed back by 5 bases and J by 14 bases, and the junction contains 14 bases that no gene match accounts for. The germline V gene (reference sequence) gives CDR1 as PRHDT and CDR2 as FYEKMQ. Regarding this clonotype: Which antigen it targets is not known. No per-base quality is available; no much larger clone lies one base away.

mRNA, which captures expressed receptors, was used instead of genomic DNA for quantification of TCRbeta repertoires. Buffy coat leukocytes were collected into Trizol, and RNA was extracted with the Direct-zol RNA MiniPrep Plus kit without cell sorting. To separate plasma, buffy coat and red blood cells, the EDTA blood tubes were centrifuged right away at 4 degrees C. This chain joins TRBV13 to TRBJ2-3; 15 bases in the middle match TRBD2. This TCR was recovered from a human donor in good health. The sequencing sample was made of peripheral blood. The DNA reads TGTGCCAGCAGCCAGACGCGGACTAGCGGGGGGGGGCTCGGGTATTTT. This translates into CASSQTRTSGGGLGYF. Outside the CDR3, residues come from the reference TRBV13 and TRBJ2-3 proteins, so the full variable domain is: AAGVIQSPRHLIKEKRETATLKCYPIPRHDTVYWYQQGPGQDPQFLISFYEKMQSDKGSIPDRFSAQQFSDYHSELNMSSLELGDSALYFCASSQTRTSGGGLGYFGPGTRLTVL.